This is a list of T cell receptor beta chains from one sample in a study of cytomegalovirus exposure and HLA in healthy donors. The assay was immunoSEQ multiplex PCR, and TCRdb's table has in-frame clones only and misses some. The sample has approximately 190,000 clones, roughly 80% seen once. Sequenced sample: PBMCs. Source of these receptors: a woman aged 18-29 years in good health and CMV-seronegative. Each CDR3 is given with its conserved first and last residue. Fields, in order: D gene, V gene, J gene, CDR3 DNA, CDR3 protein. D genes are given only for firm matches.

d_call: NA; v_call: TRBV5-1; j_call: TRBJ1-1; cdr3_nt: TGCGCCAGCAGCCCAGGCCTTATGAACACTGAAGCTTTCTTT; cdr3_aa: CASSPGLMNTEAFF
d_call: NA; v_call: TRBV7-9; j_call: TRBJ1-2; cdr3_nt: TGTGCCAGCAGCCAGATTACAGGGTTCGGCTACACCTTC; cdr3_aa: CASSQITGFGYTF
d_call: NA; v_call: TRBV9; j_call: TRBJ2-3; cdr3_nt: TGTGCCAGCAGCTACATCTCTACTAGCTACGATACGCAGTATTTT; cdr3_aa: CASSYISTSYDTQYF
d_call: NA; v_call: TRBV7-8; j_call: TRBJ2-5; cdr3_nt: TGTGCCAGCAATCCCGGGGGAGGTCCGCAAGAGACCCAGTACTTC; cdr3_aa: CASNPGGGPQETQYF
d_call: NA; v_call: TRBV21-1; j_call: TRBJ2-5; cdr3_nt: TGTGCCAGCAGCCGCCGGACTAGCGAGTACCAAGAGACCCAGTACTTC; cdr3_aa: CASSRRTSEYQETQYF
d_call: NA; v_call: TRBV5-6; j_call: TRBJ2-3; cdr3_nt: TGTGCCAGCAGCTTGGTTGGGGGCCCCAGGGATACGCAGTATTTT; cdr3_aa: CASSLVGGPRDTQYF
d_call: NA; v_call: TRBV2; j_call: TRBJ2-2; cdr3_nt: TGTGCCACCTCCGTGACACCGAACACCGGGGAGCTGTTTTTT; cdr3_aa: CATSVTPNTGELFF
d_call: NA; v_call: TRBV5-6; j_call: TRBJ2-2; cdr3_nt: TGTGCCAGCAGCTTGCCGAGACTCACCCATGTTGGTGGGGAGCTGTTTTTT; cdr3_aa: CASSLPRLTHVGGELFF
d_call: TRBD1; v_call: TRBV18; j_call: TRBJ2-5; cdr3_nt: TGTGCCAGCTCACAACTTGCCGGGACAGGGTTCCAAGAGACCCAGTACTTC; cdr3_aa: CASSQLAGTGFQETQYF
d_call: NA; v_call: TRBV6-5; j_call: TRBJ2-5; cdr3_nt: TGTGCCAGCAGTGGGGGGACAGCCATCCAAGAGACCCAGTACTTC; cdr3_aa: CASSGGTAIQETQYF
d_call: TRBD1; v_call: TRBV14; j_call: TRBJ2-1; cdr3_nt: TGTGCCAGCAGCCTTCCGGGACAGTTGTACAATGAGCAGTTCTTC; cdr3_aa: CASSLPGQLYNEQFF